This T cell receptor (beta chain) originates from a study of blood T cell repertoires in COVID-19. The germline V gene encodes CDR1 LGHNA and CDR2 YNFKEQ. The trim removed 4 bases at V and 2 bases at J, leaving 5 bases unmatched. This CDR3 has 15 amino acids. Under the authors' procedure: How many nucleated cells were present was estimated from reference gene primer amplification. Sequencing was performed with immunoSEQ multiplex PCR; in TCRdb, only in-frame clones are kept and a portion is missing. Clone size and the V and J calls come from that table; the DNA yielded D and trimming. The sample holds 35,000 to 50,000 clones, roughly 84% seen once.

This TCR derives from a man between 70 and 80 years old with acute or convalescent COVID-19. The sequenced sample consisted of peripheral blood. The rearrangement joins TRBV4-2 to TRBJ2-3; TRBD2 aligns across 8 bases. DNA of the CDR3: TGTGCCAGCAGCCCTCAGACTAGCGACACAGATACGCAGTATTTT. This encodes CASSPQTSDTDTQYF.